The 3 T cell receptor beta chains reported below all come from one sample, sequenced in a study of beta chain features in type 1 diabetes. Study findings and constraints: TCRB CDR3 length was moderately but significantly reduced in all four CD4+ subsets of Type 1 diabetes patients.

No antigen has been assigned to these receptors. Reverse transcription of all isolated RNA meant that expressed TCRB transcripts were sequenced. Some clones are missing from TCRdb's copy, which holds only in-frame ones; the method was immunoSEQ multiplex PCR. The top ten clones hold 0.7% of a sample with 160,000 or so clones, 8.5% to 10% of them seen once. Sequencing was done on a sample of central memory CD4+ T cells from blood. These receptors were collected from a woman aged 25 to 39 with type 1 diabetes.

The chain combines TRBV18 with TRBJ1-1; D might be TRBD1 (5 bases). Trimming removed 5 bases at V and 7 bases at J, with 14 bases between. Germline V gene data show CDR1 as KGHSH and CDR2 as LQKENI. This CDR3 is 13 amino acids long. The CDR3 coding sequence is TGTGCCAGCTCAGCTGCGTACAGGCTTGAAGCTTTCTTT. Its protein is CASSAAYRLEAFF.

The chain links TRBV18 to TRBJ2-7; the D is unclear. V shed 0 bases and J shed 2 bases, with 8 bases lying between them. There are 14 residues in the CDR3. Germline assignment: CDR1 KGHSH and CDR2 LQKENI. The DNA for the CDR3 is TGTGCCAGCTCACCACCGGTCGAGACCTACGAGCAGTACTTC. Translated: CASSPPVETYEQYF. Based on the CDR3 plus reference TRBV18 and TRBJ2-7, the full variable domain is NAGVMQNPRHLVRRRGQEARLRCSPMKGHSHVYWYRQLPEEGLKFMVYLQKENIIDESGMPKERFSAEFPKEGPSILRIQQVVRGDSAAYFCASSPPVETYEQYFGPGTRLTVT.

This chain connects TRBV28 to TRBJ2-7; TRBD1 matches at 9 bases. Losses at the gene ends were 8 bases for V and 1 base for J; bases not matched to a gene: 6. The CDR3 loop spans 14 amino acids. Germline V lookup: CDR1 MDHEN, CDR2 SYDVKM. Here the CDR3 DNA reads TGTGCCAGCCTTCCGGGACAGGGATCCTACGAGCAGTACTTC. Amino acids: CASLPGQGSYEQYF.